One sample yielded the 14 T cell receptor beta chains listed below, sequenced in a study of shared clonotypes between healthy human individuals. The method was immunoSEQ multiplex PCR; TCRdb's version includes in-frame clones alone and lacks a portion of them. The repertoire consists of hundreds of thousands of clones, with around 67% occurring once and the leading ten covering about 1.8%. The sample comprised memory CD4+ T cells sorted from blood. The subset denotes: CD45RA-negative fraction. The receptor set was obtained from a woman aged 25-40 years in good health.

V usage is TRBV7-8 and J usage is TRBJ1-5; possibly TRBD1 for D (6 bases). The CDR3 spans 18 residues. CDR1 is SGHVS, CDR2 FQNEAQ, per germline. Trimming cost V 5 bases and J 5 bases, with 25 bases left between them. The CDR3 sequence: CASSRPLANPDSDQPQHF. DNA for the CDR3: TGTGCCAGCAGCCGCCCGTTAGCAAACCCGGACAGTGATCAGCCCCAGCATTTT.

Here the CDR3 DNA reads TGTGCCAGCAGCGCGGGGCGAGACTACAATGAGCAGTTCTTC. It specifies CASSAGRDYNEQFF. The chain links TRBV25-1 to TRBJ2-1; D might be TRBD2 (6 bases). The CDR3 runs 14 residues. CDR1 is MGHDK, CDR2 SYGVNS, per germline. V lost 6 bases and J lost 3, with 12 bases in between.

V and J are TRBV7-9 and TRBJ2-2, with 13 bases aligning to TRBD2. CDR3 size: 19 residues. Germline assignment: CDR1 SEHNR and CDR2 FQNEAQ (reference sequence). V shed 5 bases, J shed 6 bases, and the junction held 15 bases outside the gene matches. In DNA, the CDR3 is TGTGCCAGCAGCCACCCTCCCGGACTAGCGGGAGTTGGGGCCGGGGAGCTGTTTTTT. The encoded protein is CASSHPPGLAGVGAGELFF.

The V and J genes are TRBV5-1 and TRBJ2-1, with TRBD2 matching over 9 bases. J lost 6 bases, V lost 3 bases, and 7 bases had no gene match. Germline CDR1 reads SGHRS; CDR2 reads YFSETQ. This CDR3 has 15 residues. Here the CDR3 reads CASSSGTSTSNEQFF. CDR3 coding DNA: TGCGCCAGCAGCTCGGGGACTAGCACGTCCAATGAGCAGTTCTTC.

In DNA form, the CDR3 reads TGTGCCAGCAGCCCTACTTTGAGGGACGGCTACACCTTC. Its protein product is CASSPTLRDGYTF. The chain recombines TRBV28 with TRBJ1-2; D might be TRBD1 (5 bases). Germline lookup yields CDR1 MDHEN and CDR2 SYDVKM. V lost 6 bases and J 8 bases, leaving 16 bases between the germline ends. CDR3 size: 13 residues.

This clone was seen only a few times. V usage is TRBV11-2 and J usage is TRBJ2-5; 7 bases are shared with TRBD2. Losses at the gene ends were 5 bases for V and 5 bases for J; bases not matched to a gene: 8. CDR3 length: 14 residues. Germline values: CDR1 SGHAT, CDR2 FQNNGV. This CDR3 is CASSPGGSQETQYF. Here the CDR3 DNA reads TGTGCCAGCAGCCCGGGAGGATCCCAGGAGACCCAGTACTTC.

The V gene is TRBV28, the J gene TRBJ2-1, with 8 bases aligning to TRBD2. This CDR3 has 15 residues. V trimming: 5 bases; J trimming: 2 bases; junction bases outside the gene matches: 5. In germline, CDR1 is MDHEN, CDR2 SYDVKM. This CDR3 is CASSRVAGTYNEQFF. The DNA of the CDR3 is TGTGCCAGCAGTCGTGTAGCGGGGACCTACAATGAGCAGTTCTTC.

Regarding this clone: The junction departs from germline at one end; a sequencing error may be responsible. The chain carries TRBV5-8 and TRBJ1-4; 8 bases line up with TRBD1. The CDR3 spans 14 residues. Germline CDR1 and CDR2: SGHTS and YDEGEE. CDR3 nucleotide sequence: TGTGCCAGCAGCTGGACAGGGTTTAATAAAAAACTGTTTTTT. Translated, it gives CASSWTGFNKKLFF.

The CDR3 region is CASSLSSGAPTYNEQFF. The DNA for the CDR3 is TGTGCCAGCTCACTCTCCTCGGGGGCTCCAACCTACAATGAGCAGTTCTTC. This chain connects TRBV18 to TRBJ2-1, with D possibly called TRBD1 or TRBD2 (6 bases each). CDR3 length: 17 amino acids. Trimming cost V 4 bases and J 2 bases, with 18 bases left between them. The V gene's germline CDR1 is KGHSH and CDR2 LQKENI. The entire variable domain, with the rest obtained from reference TRBV18 and TRBJ2-1, is as follows: NAGVMQNPRHLVRRRGQEARLRCSPMKGHSHVYWYRQLPEEGLKFMVYLQKENIIDESGMPKERFSAEFPKEGPSILRIQQVVRGDSAAYFCASSLSSGAPTYNEQFFGPGTRLTVL.

The J gene is TRBJ1-2, the V gene TRBV5-1, with 9 bases lining up with TRBD1. Unmatched junction bases numbered 6, after V lost 4 bases and J lost 8 bases. Germline lookup yields CDR1 SGHRS and CDR2 YFSETQ. CDR3 size: 13 residues. For the CDR3, the DNA is TGCGCCAGCAGCGTACAGGGGGCGCGGGGCTACACCTTC. Protein: CASSVQGARGYTF.

This chain links TRBV27 with TRBJ2-7, with 8 bases identical to TRBD1. There are 18 residues in the CDR3. V lost 6 bases, J lost 4 bases, and 20 bases stayed unmatched. Germline V gene data show CDR1 as MNHEY and CDR2 as SMNVEV (reference sequence). DNA of the CDR3: TGTGCCAGCAGCCTCAGGGGGCAGGTGTGGGACGAGGCGTACGAGCAGTACTTC. The encoded protein is CASSLRGQVWDEAYEQYF.

The rearrangement uses TRBV5-4 and TRBJ2-3, with 11 positions matching TRBD2. This CDR3 is built from 16 residues. Germline assignment: CDR1 SGHNT and CDR2 YYREEE (reference sequence). With V trimmed by 4 bases and J by 0 bases, 4 bases remained unmatched. In DNA form, the CDR3 reads TGTGCCAGCAGCATCAGACTAGCGGGGAGCACAGATACGCAGTATTTT. This translates into CASSIRLAGSTDTQYF. Full variable domain (rest looked up from reference TRBV5-4 and TRBJ2-3): ETGVTQSPTHLIKTRGQQVTLRCSSQSGHNTVSWYQQALGQGPQFIFQYYREEENGRGNFPPRFSGLQFPNYSSELNVNALELDDSALYLCASSIRLAGSTDTQYFGPGTRLTVL.

This chain joins TRBV19 and TRBJ1-1; 8 bases map to TRBD1. The CDR3 length is 15 residues. Losses at the gene ends were 2 bases for V and 5 bases for J; bases not matched to a gene: 7. CDR1 and CDR2 (germline): LNHDA, SQIVND (reference sequence). CDR3 amino acids: CASSISGTGGTEAFF. CDR3 bases: TGTGCCAGTAGTATATCCGGGACAGGAGGTACTGAAGCTTTCTTT.

The CDR3, as DNA: TGTGCCAGTAGTATTTCCGGGGAAAAACTGTTTTTT. Protein: CASSISGEKLFF. The chain couples TRBV19 to TRBJ1-4; D gene ambiguous. V gave up 3 bases and J gave up 8 bases, with 7 bases separating them. Germline assignment: CDR1 LNHDA and CDR2 SQIVND (reference sequence). The CDR3 spans 12 residues.